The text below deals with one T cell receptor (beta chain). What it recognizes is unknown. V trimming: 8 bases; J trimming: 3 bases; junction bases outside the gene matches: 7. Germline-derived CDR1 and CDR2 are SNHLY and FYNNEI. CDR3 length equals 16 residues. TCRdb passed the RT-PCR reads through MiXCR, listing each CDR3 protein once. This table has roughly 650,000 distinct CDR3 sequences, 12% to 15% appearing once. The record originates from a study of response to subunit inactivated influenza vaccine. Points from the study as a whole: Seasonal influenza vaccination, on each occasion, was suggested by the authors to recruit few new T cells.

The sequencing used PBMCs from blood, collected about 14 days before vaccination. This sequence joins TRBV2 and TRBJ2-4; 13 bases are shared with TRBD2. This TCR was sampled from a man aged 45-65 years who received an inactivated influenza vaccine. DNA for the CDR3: TGTGCCAGCGGAGGGGGACTAGCGGGGTTCAAAAACATTCAGTACTTC. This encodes CASGGGLAGFKNIQYF.